This TCR beta chain was documented in a study of T cells in Graves' hyperthyroidism and ophthalmopathy. Study-wide findings and caveats: The majority of expanded thyroid clonotypes above 0.001 also appeared in blood. Progression to ophthalmopathy was predicted a median of approximately 6.4 months early. Separating ophthalmopathy from stable hyperthyroidism was achieved by a 13 V-J model.

At least ten counts were recorded for this clonotype. Its antigen remains unknown. Trimming removed 3 bases at V and 7 bases at J, with 12 bases between. The CDR3 extends over 14 amino acids. What was amplified from RNA transcripts were TCR beta CDR3 regions. HTBI primers were the set used in a first-round RT-PCR of the TCR CDR3. TCRdb reprocessed the multiplex PCR reads with MiXCR, giving one entry per CDR3 protein. This table has about 570,000 distinct CDR3 sequences, 46% appearing once. Uncontrolled infection, other autoimmune disease, pregnancy or lactation barred patients from enrollment. The sequence was collected from an adult woman with Graves' disease, either hyperthyroidism or ophthalmopathy (not recorded which). The genes are TRBV12-3 or TRBV12-4 and TRBJ1-4; tentative D call: TRBD1 (5 bases). The sample consisted of peripheral blood or thyroid tissue (not recorded which). The CDR3 sequence is CASSFVGAREKLFF. The DNA of the CDR3 is TGTGCCAGCAGTTTTGTAGGGGCCCGTGAAAAACTGTTTTTT.